This is a list of T cell receptor beta chains from one sample in a study of T-cell reconstitution after alpha-beta-depleted transplantation in children. Each CDR3 protein is one row after TCRdb ran MiXCR on the PCR reads. The sample carries about 300,000 distinct CDR3 sequences, 10% recorded once. The sequencing here drew on PBMCs, taken before TCRalphabeta/CD19-depleted stem cell transplant. The source is a boy under two years old with acute myeloid leukemia, due to receive a stem cell transplant. Each CDR3 is given with its conserved first and last residue. Each record gives: D gene, CDR3 length, V gene, J gene, clone size, CDR3 DNA, CDR3 protein. A D gene is named only where the DNA matches it firmly. Size is omitted from some rows. Given values are once, few, many or a class for expanded clones.

D: TRBD1
length: 15
V: TRBV6-5
J: TRBJ1-2
size: many
DNA: TGTGCCAGCAGTTACTCAGGACAGGCGGGGGTTGGCTACACCTTC
CDR3: CASSYSGQAGVGYTF

D: TRBD2
length: 14
V: TRBV7-6
J: TRBJ2-1
size: .
DNA: TGTGCCAGCACCCTAGCGGACTCCTACAATGAGCAGTTCTTC
CDR3: CASTLADSYNEQFF

D: TRBD1
length: 20
V: TRBV29-1
J: TRBJ2-1
size: many
DNA: TGCAGCGTTGAAGTACCGACAGGGGAAGTACGGGTTACCCCCTACAATGAGCAGTTCTTC
CDR3: CSVEVPTGEVRVTPYNEQFF

D: .
length: 15
V: TRBV6-1
J: TRBJ1-6
size: few
DNA: TGTGCCAGCACCCTCAGGGGTCGCGATAATTCACCCCTCCACTTT
CDR3: CASTLRGRDNSPLHF

D: .
length: 18
V: TRBV12-3/TRBV12-4
J: TRBJ2-1
size: many
DNA: TGTGCCAGCAGTTTAGGGGGAAGTCTAGCGAACTCCTACAATGAGCAGTTCTTC
CDR3: CASSLGGSLANSYNEQFF

D: TRBD1
length: 13
V: TRBV2
J: TRBJ2-3
size: many
DNA: TGTGCCAGCAGGGACAGGGTCCTTGATACGCAGTATTTT
CDR3: CASRDRVLDTQYF

D: .
length: 14
V: TRBV12-3/TRBV12-4
J: TRBJ2-5
size: many
DNA: TGTGCCAGCAGTTTTCCGGGTAATGAGGAGACCCAGTACTTC
CDR3: CASSFPGNEETQYF

D: .
length: 14
V: TRBV28
J: TRBJ2-2
size: many
DNA: TGTGCCAGCAGTCCGGGGACGGACACCGGGGAGCTGTTTTTT
CDR3: CASSPGTDTGELFF

D: .
length: 14
V: TRBV18
J: TRBJ2-1
size: .
DNA: TGTGCCAGCTCACTCCCGGGCCTTCTCAATGAGCAGTTCTTC
CDR3: CASSLPGLLNEQFF

D: TRBD1
length: 15
V: TRBV5-4
J: TRBJ2-7
size: many
DNA: TGTGCCAGCACCCGCATGACAGGGAATCAGTACGAGCAGTACTTC
CDR3: CASTRMTGNQYEQYF

D: .
length: 16
V: TRBV7-9
J: TRBJ1-2
size: .
DNA: TGTGCCAGCAGCTTAGGCTTACAGACTTCTAACTATGGCTACACCTTC
CDR3: CASSLGLQTSNYGYTF

D: .
length: 14
V: TRBV5-1
J: TRBJ2-7
size: many
DNA: TGCGCCAGCAGCTTGGTGGGAGAAAGGAACGAGCAGTACTTC
CDR3: CASSLVGERNEQYF

D: .
length: 15
V: TRBV4-2
J: TRBJ1-4
size: many
DNA: TGTGCCAGCAGCCATAGGGGCGCAACTAATGAAAAACTGTTTTTT
CDR3: CASSHRGATNEKLFF

D: TRBD1
length: 13
V: TRBV5-1
J: TRBJ2-4
size: many
DNA: TGCGCCAGCAGCTTGGGACAGGGAAGCATTCAGTACTTC
CDR3: CASSLGQGSIQYF

D: TRBD2
length: 16
V: TRBV12-3/TRBV12-4
J: TRBJ2-1
size: many
DNA: TGTGCCAGCAGCCCCACAGTGGCGGGAGGGCCCGGTGAGCAGTTCTTC
CDR3: CASSPTVAGGPGEQFF

D: .
length: 13
V: TRBV29-1
J: TRBJ2-5
size: many
DNA: TGCAGCGTTGTTTCGGGAGCCGAAGAGACCCAGTACTTC
CDR3: CSVVSGAEETQYF

D: .
length: 13
V: TRBV20-1
J: TRBJ2-1
size: many
DNA: TGCAGTGCTAGACTGAGGTGGGAAAATGAGCAGTTCTTC
CDR3: CSARLRWENEQFF

D: TRBD1
length: 14
V: TRBV20-1
J: TRBJ2-7
size: few
DNA: TGCAGTGCTAGGCGTACCGACAGGGACTACGAGCAGTACTTC
CDR3: CSARRTDRDYEQYF

D: .
length: 16
V: TRBV12-3/TRBV12-4
J: TRBJ2-3
size: many
DNA: TGTGCCAGCAGCCCCTCGTGGGGCCTAGGTGCAGATACGCAGTATTTT
CDR3: CASSPSWGLGADTQYF

D: .
length: 13
V: TRBV12-3/TRBV12-4
J: TRBJ1-2
size: many
DNA: TGTGCCAGCAGTTCCCGGGACGGCTATGGCTACACCTTC
CDR3: CASSSRDGYGYTF

D: .
length: 16
V: TRBV24-1
J: TRBJ2-3
size: many
DNA: TGTGCCACCAGTGATCCGCGCCAGAAGGGGCTAGATACGCAGTATTTT
CDR3: CATSDPRQKGLDTQYF

D: TRBD1
length: 12
V: TRBV28
J: TRBJ1-4
size: many
DNA: TGTGCCAGCAGTTTCCCGGGACAGGCTCACCATTTT
CDR3: CASSFPGQAHHF

D: TRBD2
length: 15
V: TRBV3-1
J: TRBJ2-7
size: many
DNA: TGTGCCAGCAGCCGGTTAGCGGGAGGGCCCTACGAGCAGTACTTC
CDR3: CASSRLAGGPYEQYF

D: .
length: 12
V: TRBV5-5
J: TRBJ2-1
size: many
DNA: TGTGCCAGCAGGGGACTGGGCGATGAGCAGTTCTTC
CDR3: CASRGLGDEQFF

D: .
length: 13
V: TRBV5-1
J: TRBJ2-5
size: .
DNA: TGCGCCAGCAGCTTATTTTACCAAGAGACCCAGTACTTC
CDR3: CASSLFYQETQYF

D: .
length: 16
V: TRBV14
J: TRBJ2-3
size: .
DNA: TGTGCTAGCAGCCCCGCTTTGGGCTTCGGGGCGGATACGCAGGATTTT
CDR3: CASSPALGFGADTQDF

D: .
length: 16
V: TRBV7-2
J: TRBJ2-7
size: few
DNA: TGTGCCAGCAGCTTAGGGGCCCCTAGCGCGTCCTACGAGCAGTACTTC
CDR3: CASSLGAPSASYEQYF

D: .
length: 14
V: TRBV5-1
J: TRBJ2-2
size: many
DNA: TGCGCCAGCGTATCGGGACAGAACACCGGGGAGCTGTTTTTT
CDR3: CASVSGQNTGELFF

D: TRBD1
length: 12
V: TRBV12-3/TRBV12-4
J: TRBJ2-4
size: many
DNA: TGTGCCAGCACTGACAGGGGGACCATTCAGTACTTC
CDR3: CASTDRGTIQYF

D: .
length: 18
V: TRBV5-1
J: TRBJ2-6
size: few
DNA: TGCGCCAGCAGCTTGGTCTCCGGTTATTTGGGAGGGGCCAACGTCCTGACTTTC
CDR3: CASSLVSGYLGGANVLTF

D: TRBD1
length: 15
V: TRBV6-2/TRBV6-3
J: TRBJ2-7
size: few
DNA: TGTGCCAGCAGCCGTTTCCGGGACAGTCCTTACGAGCAGTACTTC
CDR3: CASSRFRDSPYEQYF

D: .
length: 15
V: TRBV28
J: TRBJ2-5
size: many
DNA: TGTGCCAGCAGTTTACCAGGGGTATATGTAGAGACCCAGTACTTC
CDR3: CASSLPGVYVETQYF

D: .
length: 15
V: TRBV18
J: TRBJ2-7
size: once
DNA: TGTGCCAGCTCACCCTCTATAGGTCACTCCTACGAGCAGTACTTC
CDR3: CASSPSIGHSYEQYF

D: TRBD1
length: 15
V: TRBV20-1
J: TRBJ2-1
size: .
DNA: TGCAGTGCTAGTTGGGGGCAGGGGGTCTACAATGAGCAGTTCTTC
CDR3: CSASWGQGVYNEQFF

D: TRBD1
length: 13
V: TRBV7-3
J: TRBJ2-7
size: .
DNA: TGTGCCAGCAGCTCGGGGACAGGGGGCGTGCAGTACTTC
CDR3: CASSSGTGGVQYF

D: TRBD1
length: 16
V: TRBV7-2
J: TRBJ1-5
size: .
DNA: TGTGCCAGCAGCTTATGGGGAAGGACAGGGGTCCAGCCCCAGCATTTT
CDR3: CASSLWGRTGVQPQHF

D: .
length: 16
V: TRBV7-8
J: TRBJ1-1
size: many
DNA: TGTGCCAGCAGCTTAGTAGTTGGGATAACGGGAACTGAAGCTTTCTTT
CDR3: CASSLVVGITGTEAFF

D: TRBD2
length: 17
V: TRBV6-5
J: TRBJ2-7
size: few
DNA: TGTGCCAGCAGTTACCCCGGGACTAGCGGGACTTTCTACGAGCAGTACTTC
CDR3: CASSYPGTSGTFYEQYF

D: TRBD1
length: 17
V: TRBV20-1
J: TRBJ2-1
size: many
DNA: TGCAGTGCGGCCGGGACAGCGATTTTGGGGCCTTACAATGAGCAGTTCTTC
CDR3: CSAAGTAILGPYNEQFF

D: TRBD2
length: 15
V: TRBV7-8
J: TRBJ2-3
size: many
DNA: TGTGCCAGCAGCTCCTTTGCGGGGGGTATAGATACGCAGTATTTT
CDR3: CASSSFAGGIDTQYF

D: .
length: 13
V: TRBV10-3
J: TRBJ1-5
size: few
DNA: TGTGCCATCAGTGATGGTCAGGAGGGGCCCCAGCATTTT
CDR3: CAISDGQEGPQHF

D: .
length: 13
V: TRBV28
J: TRBJ1-2
size: many
DNA: TGTGCCAGCAGCCTCGTCAGGGCGAAGGGCTACACCTTC
CDR3: CASSLVRAKGYTF

D: .
length: 17
V: TRBV5-5
J: TRBJ2-2
size: .
DNA: TGTGCCAGCAGAGGGGAAGGGGCAGGGACGAACACCGGGGAGCTGTTTTTT
CDR3: CASRGEGAGTNTGELFF

D: TRBD2
length: 16
V: TRBV4-2
J: TRBJ2-3
size: .
DNA: TGTGCCAGCAGCCAAGACGCTGCGGGAGGGCCGGATACGCAGTATTTT
CDR3: CASSQDAAGGPDTQYF

D: TRBD1
length: 14
V: TRBV20-1
J: TRBJ2-2
size: many
DNA: TGCAGTGCTAGAGAACAGGGGGACACCGGGGAGCTGTTTTTT
CDR3: CSAREQGDTGELFF

D: .
length: 12
V: TRBV12-3/TRBV12-4
J: TRBJ1-3
size: many
DNA: TGTGCCAGCAGTTTTGGGGGCAACACCATATATTTT
CDR3: CASSFGGNTIYF

D: TRBD1
length: 18
V: TRBV14
J: TRBJ1-6
size: few
DNA: TGTGCCAGCAGCCCTCGGGACAGGGGGAGCTCCTATAATTCACCCCTCCACTTT
CDR3: CASSPRDRGSSYNSPLHF

D: TRBD2
length: 15
V: TRBV7-3
J: TRBJ2-5
size: many
DNA: TGTGCCAGCAGCTTACTAGCGGGGGGGATGGAGACCCAGTACTTC
CDR3: CASSLLAGGMETQYF

D: TRBD1
length: 15
V: TRBV5-5
J: TRBJ1-1
size: many
DNA: TGTGCCAGCAGCTTCGACGGACAGGGAGGAACTGAAGCTTTCTTT
CDR3: CASSFDGQGGTEAFF

D: TRBD1
length: 19
V: TRBV18
J: TRBJ1-5
size: .
DNA: TGTGCCAGCTCACCACGAGGGACAGGGGCCTCAGTGATATATCAGCCCCAGCATTTT
CDR3: CASSPRGTGASVIYQPQHF

D: .
length: 17
V: TRBV7-2
J: TRBJ1-1
size: many
DNA: TGTGCCAGCAGCTTTTCCACCTGGGGACTGATGAACACTGAAGCTTTCTTT
CDR3: CASSFSTWGLMNTEAFF

D: .
length: 15
V: TRBV12-3/TRBV12-4
J: TRBJ2-7
size: few
DNA: TGTGCCAGCAGCTTACTGGGCCTCTTCTCCTACGAGCAGTACTTC
CDR3: CASSLLGLFSYEQYF

D: TRBD1
length: 13
V: TRBV12-3/TRBV12-4
J: TRBJ1-5
size: many
DNA: TGTGCCAGCAGTCCGACAGGGAATCAGCCCCAGCATTTT
CDR3: CASSPTGNQPQHF

D: .
length: 12
V: TRBV4-3
J: TRBJ2-1
size: many
DNA: TGCGCCAGCAGCCACATACAAGATAAGCAGTTCTTC
CDR3: CASSHIQDKQFF

D: TRBD1
length: 16
V: TRBV7-9
J: TRBJ1-1
size: many
DNA: TGTGCCAGCAGCTTACTAACAGGGGGCGGGGGCACTGAAGCTTTCTTT
CDR3: CASSLLTGGGGTEAFF

D: .
length: 15
V: TRBV7-9
J: TRBJ1-4
size: many
DNA: TGTGCCAGCAGCTTAGTGAGTGGCAGTAATGAAAAACTGTTTTTT
CDR3: CASSLVSGSNEKLFF